This T cell receptor beta chain was recovered during a study of cytomegalovirus exposure and HLA in healthy donors. Participants comprised healthy donors of bone marrow. The germline gives CDR1 MNHEY, CDR2 SMNVEV (reference sequence). The CDR3 runs to 14 residues. After removal of 3 bases from V and 4 bases from J, the junction contained 3 bases not matched to a gene. This clone was detected a few times. Primers included in the PCR were 60 Vbeta and 13 Jbeta primers. This table comes from immunoSEQ multiplex PCR, and its TCRdb copy is limited to in-frame clones, with some not included. Of hundreds of thousands of clones listed, 70% to 80% are singletons.

The gene calls are TRBV27 and TRBJ2-1; 7 nucleotides agree with TRBD2. The specimen sequenced was PBMCs. The sequence was collected from a woman between 25 and 40 years old in good health and CMV-seronegative. The CDR3 sequence is CASSFWRGYNEQFF. The DNA of the CDR3 is TGTGCCAGCAGTTTTTGGCGGGGGTACAATGAGCAGTTCTTC.